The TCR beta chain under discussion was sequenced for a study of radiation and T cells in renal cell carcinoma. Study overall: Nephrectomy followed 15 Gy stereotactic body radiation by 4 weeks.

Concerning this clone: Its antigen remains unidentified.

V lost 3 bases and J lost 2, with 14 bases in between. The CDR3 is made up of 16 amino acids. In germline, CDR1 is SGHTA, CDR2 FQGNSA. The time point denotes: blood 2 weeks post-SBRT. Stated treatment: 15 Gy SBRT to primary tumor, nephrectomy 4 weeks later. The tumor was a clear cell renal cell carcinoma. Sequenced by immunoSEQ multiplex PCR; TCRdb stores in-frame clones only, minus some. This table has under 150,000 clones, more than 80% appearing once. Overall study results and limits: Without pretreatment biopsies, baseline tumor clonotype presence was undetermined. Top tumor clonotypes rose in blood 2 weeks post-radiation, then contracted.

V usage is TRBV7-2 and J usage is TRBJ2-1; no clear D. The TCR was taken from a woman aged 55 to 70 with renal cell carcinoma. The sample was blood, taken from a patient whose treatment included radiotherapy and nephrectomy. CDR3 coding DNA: TGTGCCAGCAGCTTTTCCTGGCGGAGCCCCTACAATGAGCAGTTCTTC. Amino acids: CASSFSWRSPYNEQFF. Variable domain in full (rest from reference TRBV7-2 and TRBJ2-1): GAGVSQSPSNKVTEKGKDVELRCDPISGHTALYWYRQSLGQGLEFLIYFQGNSAPDKSGLPSDRFSAERTGGSVSTLTIQRTQQEDSAVYLCASSFSWRSPYNEQFFGPGTRLTVL.